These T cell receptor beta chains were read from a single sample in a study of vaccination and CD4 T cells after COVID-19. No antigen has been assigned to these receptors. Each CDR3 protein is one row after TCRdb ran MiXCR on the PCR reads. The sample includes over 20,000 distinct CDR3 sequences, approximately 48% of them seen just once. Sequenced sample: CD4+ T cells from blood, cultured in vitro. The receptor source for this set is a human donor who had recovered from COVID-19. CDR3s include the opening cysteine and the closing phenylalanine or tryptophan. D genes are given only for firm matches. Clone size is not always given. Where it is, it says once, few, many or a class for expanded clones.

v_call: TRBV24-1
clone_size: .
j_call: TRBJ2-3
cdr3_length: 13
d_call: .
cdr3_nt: TGTGCCACCAGTGACGGTCGGGGAGATACGCAGTATTTT
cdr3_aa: CATSDGRGDTQYF

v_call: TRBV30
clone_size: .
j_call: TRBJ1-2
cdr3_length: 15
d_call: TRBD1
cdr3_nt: TGTGCCTGGAGTCCATTAGGGAGGGGGCAACGTGGCTACACCTTC
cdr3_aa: CAWSPLGRGQRGYTF

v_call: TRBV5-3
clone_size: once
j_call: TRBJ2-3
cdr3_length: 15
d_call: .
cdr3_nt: TGTGCCAGAAGCCTCTATCGACTTAGCACAGATACGCAGTATTTT
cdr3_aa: CARSLYRLSTDTQYF

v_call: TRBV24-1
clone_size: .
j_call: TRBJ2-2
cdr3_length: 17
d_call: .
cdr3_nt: TGTGCCACCAGTGATAGACGGGGGCCCTCGAACACCGGGGAGCTGTTTTTT
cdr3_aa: CATSDRRGPSNTGELFF

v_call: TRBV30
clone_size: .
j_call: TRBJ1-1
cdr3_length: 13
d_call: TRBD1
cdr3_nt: TGTGCCTGGAGCGGACAGGTGGGCTCCGAAGCTTTCTTT
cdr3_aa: CAWSGQVGSEAFF

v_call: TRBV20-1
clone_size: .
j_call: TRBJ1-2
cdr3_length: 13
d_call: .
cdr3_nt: TGCAGTGCTAGTTCAGGGGAGAGCTATGGCTACACCTTC
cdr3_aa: CSASSGESYGYTF

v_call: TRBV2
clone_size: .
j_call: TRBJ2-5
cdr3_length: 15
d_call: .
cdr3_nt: TGTGCCAGCAGTGAACTGGGGAGAGGGGCAGAGACCCAGTACTTC
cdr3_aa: CASSELGRGAETQYF

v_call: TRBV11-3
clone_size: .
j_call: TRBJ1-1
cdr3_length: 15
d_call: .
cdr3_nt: TGTGCCAGCAGCAAAGGGTTGCAGATGAACACTGAAGCTTTCTTT
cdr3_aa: CASSKGLQMNTEAFF

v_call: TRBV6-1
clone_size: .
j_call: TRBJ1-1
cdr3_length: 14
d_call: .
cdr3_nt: TGTGCCAGCACCCGAAGCAGGGTGGACACTGAAGCTTTCTTT
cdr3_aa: CASTRSRVDTEAFF

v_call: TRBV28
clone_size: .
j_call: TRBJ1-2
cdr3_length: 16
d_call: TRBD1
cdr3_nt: TGTGCCAGCACCCAGGGGGGACAGGGAATTAACTATGGCTACACCTTC
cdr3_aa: CASTQGGQGINYGYTF

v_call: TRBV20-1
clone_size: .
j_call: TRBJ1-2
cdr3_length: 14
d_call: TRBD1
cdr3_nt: TGCAGTGCGCCGGACAGGGGGACTAACTATGGCTACACCTTC
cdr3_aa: CSAPDRGTNYGYTF

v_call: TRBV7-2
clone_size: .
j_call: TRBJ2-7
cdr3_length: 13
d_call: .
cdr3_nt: TGTGCCAGCAGCTTAGGCAGGAGCTACGAGCAGTACTTC
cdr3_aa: CASSLGRSYEQYF

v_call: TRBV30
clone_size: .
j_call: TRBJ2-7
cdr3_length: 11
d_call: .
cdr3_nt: TGTGCCTGGAGGGTAGCCTACGAGCAGTACTTC
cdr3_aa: CAWRVAYEQYF

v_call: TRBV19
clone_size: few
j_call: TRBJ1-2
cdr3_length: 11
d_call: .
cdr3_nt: TGTGCCAGTAGCCGGAACTATGGCTACACCTTC
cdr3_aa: CASSRNYGYTF

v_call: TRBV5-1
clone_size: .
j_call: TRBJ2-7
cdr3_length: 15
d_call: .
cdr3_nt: TGCGCCAGCAGCTTGGCTCCCGCCAGCTCCTACGAGCAGTACTTC
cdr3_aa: CASSLAPASSYEQYF

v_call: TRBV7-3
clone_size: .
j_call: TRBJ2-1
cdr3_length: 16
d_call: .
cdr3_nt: TGTGCCAGCAGCTTCCTTCCCGGTCTATCTTACAATGAGCAGTTCTTC
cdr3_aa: CASSFLPGLSYNEQFF

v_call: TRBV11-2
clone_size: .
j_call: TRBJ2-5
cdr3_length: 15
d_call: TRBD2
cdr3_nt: TGTGCCAGCAGCCCCGTAGCGGGAGTCGGTGAGACCCAGTACTTC
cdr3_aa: CASSPVAGVGETQYF

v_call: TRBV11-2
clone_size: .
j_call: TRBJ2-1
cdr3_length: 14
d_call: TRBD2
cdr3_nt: TGTGCCAGCAGGACTAGCGGAGTCTACAATGAGCAGTTCTTC
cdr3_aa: CASRTSGVYNEQFF

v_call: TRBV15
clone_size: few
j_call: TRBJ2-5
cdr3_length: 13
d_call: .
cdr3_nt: TGTGCCACCAGCACCCACAGGGCGGAGACCCAGTACTTC
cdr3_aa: CATSTHRAETQYF

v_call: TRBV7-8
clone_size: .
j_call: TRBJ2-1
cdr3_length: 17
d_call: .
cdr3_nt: TGTGCCAGCAGCTTAGATGGTAGGGCCCTGGGCCATAATGAGCAGTTCTTC
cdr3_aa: CASSLDGRALGHNEQFF

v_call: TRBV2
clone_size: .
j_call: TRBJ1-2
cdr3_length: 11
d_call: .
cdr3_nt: TGTGGCGCGGGGGGTAACTATGGCTACACCTTC
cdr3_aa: CGAGGNYGYTF

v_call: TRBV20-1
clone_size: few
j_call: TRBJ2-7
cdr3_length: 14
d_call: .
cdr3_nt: TGCAGTGCTAGAGAGGCTGGGAGCGGGTACGAGCAGTACTTC
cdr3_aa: CSAREAGSGYEQYF

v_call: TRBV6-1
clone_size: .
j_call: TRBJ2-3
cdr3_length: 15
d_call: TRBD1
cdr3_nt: TGTGCCAGCAGTGAGGGGACAGGCGGCACAGATACGCAGTATTTT
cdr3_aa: CASSEGTGGTDTQYF

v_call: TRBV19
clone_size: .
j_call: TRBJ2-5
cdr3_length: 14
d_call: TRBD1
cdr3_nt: TGTGCCAGTAGCCCGGGCCAGGGGGTAGAGACCCAGTACTTC
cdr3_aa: CASSPGQGVETQYF

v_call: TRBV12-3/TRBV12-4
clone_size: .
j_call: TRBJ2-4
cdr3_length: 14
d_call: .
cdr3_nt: TGTGCCAGCAGTTTTAGGCAGGGCGGGGACATTCAGTACTTC
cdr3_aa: CASSFRQGGDIQYF